This T cell receptor (beta chain) was retrieved from a study of T-cell memory formation after mild COVID-19. About the study: The two donors had largely donor-specific TCR clusters.

Of note for this clonotype: Its target is unknown.

Findings of the study overall: Some clones that responded were present in memory (sampled pre-infection), which suggests cross-reactive memory joined. CD4+ contracting clones were mainly CM and EM; CD8+ ones, EMRA.

TCRdb processed the 5' RACE reads anew with MiXCR; each CDR3 protein has one entry. The sample yields fewer than 350,000 distinct CDR3 sequences, around 17% seen once. This sequence was found in a man younger than 30 who had mild COVID-19 (a few samples of this study predate the infection). Cell type and time point are not known. Sample: PBMCs or a T cell subset sorted from them (not recorded which).

The chain's CDR3 is CASSFAGAMNTEAFF. For the CDR3, the DNA is TGTGCCAGCAGCTTCGCTGGGGCCATGAACACTGAAGCTTTCTTT. The chain recombines TRBV11-2 with TRBJ1-1; D is possibly TRBD1 (5 bases). The CDR3 sequence is 15 residues long. V dropped 3 bases and J dropped 0 bases, with 11 bases sitting between them. CDR1 is SGHAT, CDR2 FQNNGV, per germline.